The T cell receptor (beta chain) described here comes from a study of T cell responses to AZD1222 COVID-19 vaccine. Points from the study as a whole: Scientists sampled the repertoires only once the peak T cell response had passed. White British ancestry dominated among donors, who included more females, and clonal diversity was possibly underestimated.

The CDR3 is 14 residues long. In germline, CDR1 is SGDLS, CDR2 YYNGEE. V was shortened by 3 bases and J by 7 bases, with 14 bases between the two germline ends. With regard to this clone: Its matching antigen is unknown.

Assay: immunoSEQ multiplex PCR; the TCRdb copy retains only in-frame clones and omits some. This table has approximately 150,000 clones, 91% appearing once. The chain is built from TRBV9 and TRBJ2-1; D is possibly TRBD2 (6 bases). This sample comprised peripheral blood, obtained 28 days after the second AZD1222 dose. This TCR was recovered from an adult who received the AZD1222 COVID-19 vaccine. For the CDR3, the DNA is TGTGCCAGCAGCGCCGTGGAGGGAGTGAATGAGCAGTTCTTC. This translates into CASSAVEGVNEQFF.